The sequence of this T cell receptor (beta chain) was determined in a study of control samples from healthy donors and cancer patients (dated by TCRdb to 2020 to 2022). CDR1 GTSNPN and CDR2 SVGIG are derived from the germline V gene (reference sequence). From the cysteine up to the phenylalanine, the CDR3 has a length of 13 residues. Only the CDR3 portion is preserved as DNA: 39 bases, with reading frame beginning at the first base. V is cut back by 4 bases and J by 8 bases, with 9 bases in the junction unmatched. To note about this clone: Its binding antigen is unknown. No much larger clone is present one base from it, and per-base qualities are unavailable.

The method was the immunoSEQ multiplex PCR assay. Entries here come from immuneACCESS through TCRdb and include only in-frame sequences with V and J called. Some clones fail to appear in such tables; in the studies checked, an unresolved V gene covers under half of the shortfall, and the cause of the remainder is unknown. Within this sample are about 110,000 clones, with approximately 80% of them counted one time only. The ten biggest clones cover approximately 6.7% of the sample. Recombination joined TRBV30 with TRBJ1-2, and 8 junctional nucleotides match TRBD1. The sample comprised blood. This sequence originates from a man younger than 30 in good health. The CDR3 reads CAWTETGEGGYTF. The sequenced DNA: TGTGCCTGGACCGAGACAGGGGAAGGCGGCTACACCTTC.